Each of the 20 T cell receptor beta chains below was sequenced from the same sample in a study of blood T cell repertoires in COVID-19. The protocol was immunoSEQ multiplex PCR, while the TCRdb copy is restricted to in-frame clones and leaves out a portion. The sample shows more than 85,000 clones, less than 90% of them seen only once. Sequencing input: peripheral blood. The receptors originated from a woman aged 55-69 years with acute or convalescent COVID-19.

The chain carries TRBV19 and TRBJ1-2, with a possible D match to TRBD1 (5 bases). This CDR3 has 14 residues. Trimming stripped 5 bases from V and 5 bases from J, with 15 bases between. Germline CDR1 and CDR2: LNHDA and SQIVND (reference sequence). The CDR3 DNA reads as TGTGCCAGTAGTCCGACGGAGGGGATATATGGCTACACCTTC. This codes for CASSPTEGIYGYTF.

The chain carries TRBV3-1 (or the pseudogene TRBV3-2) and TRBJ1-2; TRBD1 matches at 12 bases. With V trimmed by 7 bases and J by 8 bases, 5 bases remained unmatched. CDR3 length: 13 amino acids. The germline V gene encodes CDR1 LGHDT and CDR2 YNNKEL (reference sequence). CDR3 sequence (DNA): TGTGCCAGCATGCCGGGACAGGGGGCCGGCTACACCTTC. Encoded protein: CASMPGQGAGYTF.

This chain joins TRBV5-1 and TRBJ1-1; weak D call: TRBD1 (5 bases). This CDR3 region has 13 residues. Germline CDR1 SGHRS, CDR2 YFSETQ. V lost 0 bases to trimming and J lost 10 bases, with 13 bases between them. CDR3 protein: CASSLAGGAAAFF. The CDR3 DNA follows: TGCGCCAGCAGCTTGGCCGGAGGGGCGGCAGCTTTCTTT. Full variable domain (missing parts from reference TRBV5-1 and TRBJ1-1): KAGVTQTPRYLIKTRGQQVTLSCSPISGHRSVSWYQQTPGQGLQFLFEYFSETQRNKGNFPGRFSGRQFSNSRSEMNVSTLELGDSALYLCASSLAGGAAAFFGQGTRLTVV.

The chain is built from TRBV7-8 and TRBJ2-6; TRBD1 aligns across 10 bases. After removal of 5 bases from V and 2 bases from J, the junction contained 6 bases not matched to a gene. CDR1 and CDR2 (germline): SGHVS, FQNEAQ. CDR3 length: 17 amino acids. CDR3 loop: CASSRQGAGPGANVLTF. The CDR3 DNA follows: TGTGCCAGCAGCCGACAGGGGGCTGGTCCTGGGGCCAACGTCCTGACTTTC. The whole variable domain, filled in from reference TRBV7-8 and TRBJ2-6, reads GAGVSQSPRYKVAKRGQDVALRCDPISGHVSLFWYQQALGQGPEFLTYFQNEAQLDKSGLPSDRFFAERPEGSVSTLKIQRTQQEDSAVYLCASSRQGAGPGANVLTFGAGSRLTVL.

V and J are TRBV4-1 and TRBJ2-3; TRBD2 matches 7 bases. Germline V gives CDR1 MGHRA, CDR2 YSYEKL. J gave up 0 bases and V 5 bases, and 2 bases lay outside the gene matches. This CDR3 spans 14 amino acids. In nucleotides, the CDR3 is TGCGCCAGCAGCTCTAGCGGCAGCACAGATACGCAGTATTTT. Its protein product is CASSSSGSTDTQYF.

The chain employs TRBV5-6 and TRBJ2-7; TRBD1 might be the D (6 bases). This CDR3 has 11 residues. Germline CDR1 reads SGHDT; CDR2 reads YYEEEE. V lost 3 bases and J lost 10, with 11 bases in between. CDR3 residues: CASSSLDRQYF. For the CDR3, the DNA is TGTGCCAGCAGCTCCCTGGACAGACAGTACTTC.

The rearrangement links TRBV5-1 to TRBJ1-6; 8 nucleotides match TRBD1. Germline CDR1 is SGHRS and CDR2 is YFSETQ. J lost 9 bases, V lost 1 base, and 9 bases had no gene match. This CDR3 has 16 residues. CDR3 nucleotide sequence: TGCGCCAGCAGCTTGAGTGGGACAGGCACTGGTTCACCCCTCCACTTT. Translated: CASSLSGTGTGSPLHF.

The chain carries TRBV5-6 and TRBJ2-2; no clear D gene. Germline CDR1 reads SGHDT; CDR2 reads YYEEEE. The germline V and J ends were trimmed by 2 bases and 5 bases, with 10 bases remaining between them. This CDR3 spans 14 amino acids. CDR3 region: CASSFRYRTGELFF. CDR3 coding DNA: TGTGCCAGCAGCTTTAGATACAGAACCGGGGAGCTGTTTTTT.

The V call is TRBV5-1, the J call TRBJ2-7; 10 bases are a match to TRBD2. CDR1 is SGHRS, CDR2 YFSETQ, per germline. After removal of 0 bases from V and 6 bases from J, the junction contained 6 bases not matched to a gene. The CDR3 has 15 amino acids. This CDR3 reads CASSLEVKRGGEQYF. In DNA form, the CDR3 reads TGCGCCAGCAGCTTGGAAGTCAAGCGGGGGGGCGAGCAGTACTTC.

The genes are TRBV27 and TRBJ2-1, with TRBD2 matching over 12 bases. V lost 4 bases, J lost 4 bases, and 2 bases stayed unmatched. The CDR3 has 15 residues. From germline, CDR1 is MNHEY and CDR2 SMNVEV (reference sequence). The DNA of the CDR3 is TGTGCCAGCAGTTCTGGACTAGCGGGATACAATGAGCAGTTCTTC. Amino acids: CASSSGLAGYNEQFF.

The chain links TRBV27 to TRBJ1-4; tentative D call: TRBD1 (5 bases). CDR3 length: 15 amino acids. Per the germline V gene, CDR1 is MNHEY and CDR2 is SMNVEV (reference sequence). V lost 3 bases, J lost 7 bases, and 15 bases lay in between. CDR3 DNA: TGTGCCAGCAGTTTGGTGCCAGGGCTATTTGAAAAACTGTTTTTT. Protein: CASSLVPGLFEKLFF.

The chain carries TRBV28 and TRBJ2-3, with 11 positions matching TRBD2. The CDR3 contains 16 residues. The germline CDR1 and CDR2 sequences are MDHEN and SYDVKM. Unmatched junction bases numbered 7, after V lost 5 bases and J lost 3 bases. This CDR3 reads CASSPVAGGLTDTQYF. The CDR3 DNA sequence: TGTGCCAGCAGTCCTGTAGCGGGAGGGCTGACAGATACGCAGTATTTT.

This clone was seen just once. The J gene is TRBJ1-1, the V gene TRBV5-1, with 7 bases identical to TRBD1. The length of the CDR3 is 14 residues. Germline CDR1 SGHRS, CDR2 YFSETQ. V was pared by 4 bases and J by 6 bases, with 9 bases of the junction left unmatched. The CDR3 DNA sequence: TGCGCCAGCAGCGCGCCCAGGGGGTCGGCTGAAGCTTTCTTT. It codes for CASSAPRGSAEAFF.

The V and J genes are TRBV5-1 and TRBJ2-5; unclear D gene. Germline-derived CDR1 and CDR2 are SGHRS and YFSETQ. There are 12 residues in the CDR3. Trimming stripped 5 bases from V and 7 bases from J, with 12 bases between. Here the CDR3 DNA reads TGCGCCAGCAGTTCCCTCTACGGGACCCAGTACTTC. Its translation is CASSSLYGTQYF.

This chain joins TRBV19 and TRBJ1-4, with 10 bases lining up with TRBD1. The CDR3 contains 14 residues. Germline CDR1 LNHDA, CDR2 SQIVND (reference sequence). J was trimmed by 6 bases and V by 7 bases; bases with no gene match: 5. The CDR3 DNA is TGTGCCAGTACCCCCGGGACAGGGGATGAAAAACTGTTTTTT. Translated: CASTPGTGDEKLFF.

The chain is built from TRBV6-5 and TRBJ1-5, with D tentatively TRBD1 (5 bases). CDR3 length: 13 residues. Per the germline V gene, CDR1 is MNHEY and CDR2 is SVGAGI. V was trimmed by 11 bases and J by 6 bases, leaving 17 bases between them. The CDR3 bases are TGTGCCCGACGGGGGGTAGGTATTCAGCCCCAGCATTTT. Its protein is CARRGVGIQPQHF.

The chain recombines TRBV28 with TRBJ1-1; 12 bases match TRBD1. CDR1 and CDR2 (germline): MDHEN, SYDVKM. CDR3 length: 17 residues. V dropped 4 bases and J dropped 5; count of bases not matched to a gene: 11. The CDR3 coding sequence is TGTGCCAGCAGTTCCCTCCGGGACAGGGGGCTGATTACTGAAGCTTTCTTT. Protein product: CASSSLRDRGLITEAFF.

CDR3 nucleotides: TGCGCCAGCAGCCCCACGGGGGTGAATGAAAAACTGTTTTTT. Amino acids: CASSPTGVNEKLFF. V usage is TRBV5-1 and J usage is TRBJ1-4; maybe TRBD1 (5 bases). CDR1 is SGHRS, CDR2 YFSETQ, per germline. Trimming stripped 4 bases from V and 5 bases from J, with 12 bases between. CDR3 length: 14 residues.

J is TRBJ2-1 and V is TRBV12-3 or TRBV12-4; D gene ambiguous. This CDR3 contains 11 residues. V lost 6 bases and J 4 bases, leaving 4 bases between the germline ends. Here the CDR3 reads CASREYNEQFF. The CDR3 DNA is TGTGCCAGCAGGGAGTACAATGAGCAGTTCTTC.

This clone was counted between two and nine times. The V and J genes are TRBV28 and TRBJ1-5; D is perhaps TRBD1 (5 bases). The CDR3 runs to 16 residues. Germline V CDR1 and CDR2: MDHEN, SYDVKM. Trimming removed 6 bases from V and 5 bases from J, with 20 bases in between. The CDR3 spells CASSPPTDFLHQPQHF. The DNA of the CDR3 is TGTGCCAGCAGCCCACCGACAGACTTCCTACATCAGCCCCAGCATTTT.